Listed here are 3 T cell receptor beta chains from one sample, sequenced in a study of blood T cell repertoires in COVID-19. Assay: immunoSEQ multiplex PCR; the TCRdb copy retains only in-frame clones and omits some. Counted here are fewer than 400,000 clones, 89% occurring once; the ten biggest clones make up about 1.7%. Sequenced material: PBMCs or T cells enriched from blood (not recorded which). These receptor sequences come from a woman in her 30s who had recovered from COVID-19.

This chain joins TRBV18 and TRBJ2-1, with 12 bases lining up with TRBD2. Trimming cost V 1 base and J 9 bases; bases outside gene matches: 13. CDR3 size: 18 residues. Germline CDR1 and CDR2: KGHSH and LQKENI. The CDR3 loop is CASSPLNNPSGRAFEQFF. CDR3 coding DNA: TGTGCCAGCTCACCACTCAATAACCCTAGCGGGAGGGCCTTTGAGCAGTTCTTC.

This clone appeared a single time. The V call is TRBV29-1, the J call TRBJ2-7, with 7 bases that match TRBD1. The CDR3 spans 12 residues. The V gene's germline CDR1 is SQVTM and CDR2 ANQGSEA. V shed 4 bases and J 4 bases; nucleotides not matched to a gene: 4. The CDR3 sequence is CSVARQGYEQYF. As DNA, the CDR3 is TGCAGCGTTGCCCGACAGGGTTACGAGCAGTACTTC.

The chain uses TRBV6-5 and TRBJ1-1; the D gene is possibly TRBD1 (6 bases). Per the germline V gene, CDR1 is MNHEY and CDR2 is SVGAGI. Trimming left V 7 bases short and J 4 bases short, with 13 bases between. This CDR3 region has 13 residues. CDR3 nucleotide sequence: TGTGCCAGCACCCAGGGGTTCGGCACTGAAGCTTTCTTT. It encodes CASTQGFGTEAFF.